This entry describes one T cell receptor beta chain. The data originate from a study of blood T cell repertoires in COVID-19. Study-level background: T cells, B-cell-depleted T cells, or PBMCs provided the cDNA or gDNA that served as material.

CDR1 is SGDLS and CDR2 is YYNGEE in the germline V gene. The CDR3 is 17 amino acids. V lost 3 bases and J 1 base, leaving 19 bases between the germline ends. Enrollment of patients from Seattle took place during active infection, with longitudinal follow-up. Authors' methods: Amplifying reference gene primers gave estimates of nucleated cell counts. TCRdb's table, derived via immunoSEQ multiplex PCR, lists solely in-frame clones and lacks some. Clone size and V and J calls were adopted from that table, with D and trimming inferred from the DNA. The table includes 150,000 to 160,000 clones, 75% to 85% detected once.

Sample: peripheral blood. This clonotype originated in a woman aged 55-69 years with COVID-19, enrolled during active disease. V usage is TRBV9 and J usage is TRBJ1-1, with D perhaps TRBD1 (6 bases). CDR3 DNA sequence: TGTGCCAGCAGCGCCGGAGTATCGGGACACTGGAACACTGAAGCTTTCTTT. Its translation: CASSAGVSGHWNTEAFF. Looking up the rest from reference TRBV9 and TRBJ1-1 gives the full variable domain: DSGVTQTPKHLITATGQRVTLRCSPRSGDLSVYWYQQSLDQGLQFLIQYYNGEERAKGNILERFSAQQFPDLHSELNLSSLELGDSALYFCASSAGVSGHWNTEAFFGQGTRLTVV.